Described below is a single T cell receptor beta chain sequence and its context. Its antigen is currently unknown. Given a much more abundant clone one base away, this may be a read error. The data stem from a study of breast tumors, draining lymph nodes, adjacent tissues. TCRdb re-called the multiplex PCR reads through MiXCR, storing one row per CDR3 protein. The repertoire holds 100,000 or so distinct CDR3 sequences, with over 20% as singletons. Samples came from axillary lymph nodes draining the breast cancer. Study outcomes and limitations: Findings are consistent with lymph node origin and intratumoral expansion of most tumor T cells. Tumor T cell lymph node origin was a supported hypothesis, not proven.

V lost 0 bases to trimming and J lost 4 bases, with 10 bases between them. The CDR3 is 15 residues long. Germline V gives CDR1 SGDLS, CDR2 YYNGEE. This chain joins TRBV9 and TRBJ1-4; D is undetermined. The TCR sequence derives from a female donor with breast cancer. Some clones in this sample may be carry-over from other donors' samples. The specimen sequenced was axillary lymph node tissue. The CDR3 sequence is CASSVGSSLNEKLFF. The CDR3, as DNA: TGTGCCAGCAGCGTAGGGAGCTCTCTTAATGAAAAACTGTTTTTT.